This passage covers 30 T cell receptor beta chains from one sample sequenced in a study of blood T cell repertoires in COVID-19. Data came from immunoSEQ multiplex PCR; TCRdb stores just in-frame clones and leaves some out. Among some 240,000 clones listed, about 80% were seen once. Sequences were obtained from peripheral blood. These receptors were obtained from a woman older than 75 with acute or convalescent COVID-19.

V usage is TRBV10-2 and J usage is TRBJ1-2; TRBD1 aligns across 8 bases. The trim removed 4 bases at V and 4 bases at J, leaving 5 bases unmatched. The CDR3 consists of 14 residues. From germline, CDR1 is WSHSY and CDR2 SAAADI. The CDR3 loop reads CASSAQGDLYGYTF. The CDR3 bases are TGCGCCAGCAGTGCACAGGGGGACCTCTATGGCTACACCTTC.

This clone was observed many times. This chain links TRBV3-1 (or the pseudogene TRBV3-2) with TRBJ1-1; tentatively, D is TRBD1 (5 bases). This CDR3 is built from 15 residues. Trimming removed 3 bases from V and 7 bases from J, with 18 bases in between. The germline V gene encodes CDR1 LGHDT and CDR2 YNNKEL (reference sequence). This chain's CDR3 is CASSQQGDPKDEAFF. The CDR3 region has the DNA TGTGCCAGCAGCCAGCAAGGGGATCCGAAGGATGAAGCTTTCTTT.

The chain recombines TRBV28 with TRBJ1-5; D is ambiguous. V lost 6 bases to trimming and J lost 0 bases, with 9 bases between them. The CDR3 consists of 14 residues. The germline gives CDR1 MDHEN, CDR2 SYDVKM. In DNA form, the CDR3 reads TGTGCCAGCAGGGCAGGCGCTAGCAATCAGCCCCAGCATTTT. Amino acid sequence: CASRAGASNQPQHF.

The chain is built from TRBV5-1 and TRBJ2-3; 11 bases map to TRBD1. Looked up from germline, CDR1 is SGHRS and CDR2 is YFSETQ. V lost 2 bases, J lost 6 bases, and 5 bases stayed unmatched. CDR3 size: 15 residues. For the CDR3, the DNA is TGCGCCAGCAGCTTACGGACAGGGGGCGATGATACGCAGTATTTT. It encodes CASSLRTGGDDTQYF.

V gene TRBV5-4 combines with J gene TRBJ1-2; D possibly corresponds to TRBD1 (5 bases). The CDR3 totals 15 residues. Trimming took off 0 bases at V and 4 bases at J, with 13 bases between the two ends. Germline-derived CDR1 and CDR2 are SGHNT and YYREEE (reference sequence). CDR3 loop: CASSLGQGSTYGYTF. As DNA, the CDR3 is TGTGCCAGCAGCTTGGGGCAGGGAAGCACCTATGGCTACACCTTC.

The chain has TRBV5-1 and TRBJ1-5; 7 positions agree with TRBD1. CDR1 is SGHRS, CDR2 YFSETQ, per germline. This CDR3 is built from 15 residues. J gave up 2 bases and V 0 bases, and 2 bases lay outside the gene matches. The CDR3 protein is CASSLEGTGNQPQHF. As DNA, the CDR3 is TGCGCCAGCAGCTTGGAAGGGACAGGCAATCAGCCCCAGCATTTT. The full variable domain, rest sourced from reference TRBV5-1 and TRBJ1-5, is KAGVTQTPRYLIKTRGQQVTLSCSPISGHRSVSWYQQTPGQGLQFLFEYFSETQRNKGNFPGRFSGRQFSNSRSEMNVSTLELGDSALYLCASSLEGTGNQPQHFGDGTRLSIL.

The gene calls are TRBV5-1 and TRBJ2-7; D remains ambiguous. Germline V gene lookup returns CDR1 SGHRS and CDR2 YFSETQ. This CDR3 region has 14 residues. The germline V and J ends were trimmed by 0 bases and 7 bases, with 14 bases remaining between them. The CDR3 DNA reads as TGCGCCAGCAGCTTGGGTTCGGCCTCCAGGGAGCAGTACTTC. It yields the protein CASSLGSASREQYF.

This clone was observed once. This rearrangement joins TRBV7-8 to TRBJ1-6, with D perhaps matching TRBD1 (5 bases). Trimming took 5 bases from V and 8 from J, leaving 16 bases between them. The V gene's germline CDR1 is SGHVS and CDR2 FQNEAQ. The CDR3 loop spans 15 amino acids. The CDR3 protein is CASSRRGGGDSPLHF. DNA for the CDR3: TGTGCCAGCAGCCGGCGGGGGGGAGGTGATTCACCCCTCCACTTT.

In its sample, this clone was seen a few times. This chain uses TRBV5-1 with TRBJ1-2; 11 bases line up with TRBD1. CDR1 is SGHRS and CDR2 is YFSETQ in the germline V gene. V shed 4 bases and J 8 bases; nucleotides not matched to a gene: 13. The CDR3 extends over 16 amino acids. CDR3 DNA: TGCGCCAGCAGCACGGGACCCGGGACAGGGGGTCGCGGCTACACCTTC. Translated, it gives CASSTGPGTGGRGYTF.

The chain joins TRBV5-1 to TRBJ2-1; 12 nucleotides match TRBD1. This CDR3 contains 15 residues. The junction had 8 bases not matched to a gene; V was cut back by 3 bases and J by 10 bases. Germline lookup yields CDR1 SGHRS and CDR2 YFSETQ. The CDR3: CASSWGTGGRMEQFF. DNA for the CDR3: TGCGCCAGCAGCTGGGGGACAGGGGGCAGGATGGAGCAGTTCTTC.

CDR3 DNA: TGTGCCAGCAGTCGGGACAGTGGAGTGGCCCAGCATTTT. Translating it yields CASSRDSGVAQHF. The genes are TRBV2 and TRBJ1-5, with 7 bases identical to TRBD1. J lost 11 bases, V lost 5 bases, and 9 bases had no gene match. The germline CDR1 and CDR2 sequences are SNHLY and FYNNEI. The CDR3 runs 13 residues.

J is TRBJ2-1 and V is TRBV19, with 13 bases fitting TRBD2. CDR1 LNHDA and CDR2 SQIVND come from the germline V gene (reference sequence). Unmatched junction bases numbered 8, after V lost 6 bases and J lost 6 bases. This CDR3 is 16 amino acids long. The CDR3 bases are TGTGCCAGTAGCCGACAGACTAGCGGGGGGAGCAATGAGCAGTTCTTC. This codes for CASSRQTSGGSNEQFF.

The chain has TRBV5-1 and TRBJ1-3, with D possibly matching TRBD1 (5 bases). Germline V gene data show CDR1 as SGHRS and CDR2 as YFSETQ. Trimming removed 4 bases at V and 3 bases at J, with 17 bases between. The CDR3 loop spans 16 amino acids. CDR3 protein: CASSAAGGGFGNTIYF. The CDR3 nucleotides read TGCGCCAGCAGCGCCGCCGGGGGAGGGTTTGGAAACACCATATATTTT.

V and J are TRBV10-1 and TRBJ2-1; 15 positions agree with TRBD2. Germline V lookup: CDR1 WNHNN, CDR2 SYGVQD (reference sequence). Trimming at V came to 6 bases and at J to 6 bases, leaving 3 bases not matched to a gene. The CDR3 has 15 amino acids. DNA of the CDR3: TGCGCCAGCAGGGGACTAGCGGGGGGCTGCAATGAGCAGTTCTTC. Translating gives CASRGLAGGCNEQFF.

The CDR3 spells CAWSETGSTYNEQFF. The CDR3 DNA is TGTGCCTGGAGCGAGACAGGGTCTACCTACAATGAGCAGTTCTTC. The genes are TRBV30 and TRBJ2-1, with 7 bases matching TRBD1. J was trimmed by 2 bases and V by 3 bases; bases with no gene match: 7. The CDR3 runs 15 residues. CDR1 is GTSNPN and CDR2 is SVGIG in the germline V gene (reference sequence).

This chain links TRBV9 with TRBJ2-1; tentative D call: TRBD2 (5 bases). Trimming removed 4 bases at V and 0 bases at J, with 11 bases between. Looked up from germline, CDR1 is SGDLS and CDR2 is YYNGEE. The CDR3 has 15 residues. CDR3 bases: TGTGCCAGCAGCTACGGACTCGGCTCCTACAATGAGCAGTTCTTC. Its translation is CASSYGLGSYNEQFF.

The rearrangement links TRBV7-9 to TRBJ1-4; the D is unclear. With 4 bases removed from V and 7 bases from J, the gap between germline ends came to 16 bases. The CDR3 contains 15 residues. Germline V gene lookup returns CDR1 SEHNR and CDR2 FQNEAQ (reference sequence). The CDR3 sequence is CASSSSDMLAEKLFF. The CDR3 DNA sequence: TGTGCCAGCAGCTCCTCCGACATGTTGGCTGAAAAACTGTTTTTT.

This chain joins TRBV5-4 and TRBJ2-5, with TRBD2 matching 10 bases. CDR3 length: 14 residues. Germline loops: CDR1 SGHNT, CDR2 YYREEE (reference sequence). V lost 4 bases, J lost 5 bases, and 5 bases stayed unmatched. The DNA for the CDR3 is TGTGCCAGCAGCCAGCGGGGGGGCGGGGAGACCCAGTACTTC. This gives the protein CASSQRGGGETQYF.

The J gene is TRBJ2-7, the V gene TRBV6-2 or TRBV6-3; 7 bases match TRBD2. The germline gives CDR1 MNHEY, CDR2 SVGEGT. The CDR3 loop spans 16 amino acids. With 2 bases clipped from V and 0 bases from J, the junction kept 7 bases outside the gene matches. CDR3 sequence (DNA): TGTGCCAGCAGTTACCTCTCCGGGGGGAACTCCTACGAGCAGTACTTC. Translated, it gives CASSYLSGGNSYEQYF.

The chain couples TRBV5-1 to TRBJ1-1; D may be TRBD1 (6 bases). V lost 4 bases, J lost 3 bases, and 10 bases lay in between. The CDR3 length is 13 residues. The V gene's germline CDR1 is SGHRS and CDR2 YFSETQ. CDR3 DNA: TGCGCCAGCAGCCCGCAGGGGTACACTGAAGCTTTCTTT. Translated: CASSPQGYTEAFF.

This clone was recorded a few times. The chain employs TRBV20-1 and TRBJ1-2; possibly TRBD1 for D (5 bases). The germline CDR1 and CDR2 sequences are DFQATT and SNEGSKA (reference sequence). There are 11 residues in the CDR3. The CDR3 loop reads CSAELGVRYTF. Written as DNA, the CDR3 is TGCAGCGCCGAGCTAGGGGTTCGCTACACCTTC.

The chain uses TRBV7-2 and TRBJ2-3; 7 bases line up with TRBD1. This CDR3 spans 14 amino acids. Germline CDR1 is SGHTA and CDR2 is FQGNSA. The V and J ends lost 6 bases and 7 bases, in that order; junction bases with no gene match: 10. The CDR3: CASRLGHRGHTQYF. In DNA form, the CDR3 reads TGTGCCAGCAGACTCGGCCACAGGGGACATACGCAGTATTTT.

The chain links TRBV18 to TRBJ1-5; 10 bases match TRBD1. Germline CDR1 KGHSH, CDR2 LQKENI. The CDR3 spans 18 residues. Trimming cost V 2 bases and J 5 bases; bases outside gene matches: 12. CDR3 residues: CASSPRTSGTGVHQPQHF. In DNA form, the CDR3 reads TGTGCCAGCTCACCAAGAACCTCCGGGACAGGGGTCCATCAGCCCCAGCATTTT.

The genes are TRBV18 and TRBJ1-6, with D possibly TRBD1 on 6 matching bases. V was pared by 3 bases and J by 9 bases, with 9 bases between. This CDR3 spans 13 amino acids. Germline loops: CDR1 KGHSH, CDR2 LQKENI. CDR3: CASSPTGTSPLHF. The CDR3 coding sequence is TGTGCCAGCTCACCGACAGGAACTTCACCCCTCCACTTT.

The J gene is TRBJ1-5, the V gene TRBV19, with D possibly being TRBD1 (5 bases). With 6 bases removed from V and 3 bases from J, the gap between germline ends came to 9 bases. This CDR3 is built from 13 residues. Germline lookup yields CDR1 LNHDA and CDR2 SQIVND (reference sequence). Here the CDR3 DNA reads TGTGCCAGTAGCAAGACAGACAATCAGCCCCAGCATTTT. Amino acid sequence: CASSKTDNQPQHF.

The chain carries TRBV30 and TRBJ1-2; D perhaps matches TRBD1 (5 bases). V dropped 4 bases and J dropped 6 bases, with 18 bases sitting between them. The CDR3 is made up of 14 amino acids. The germline CDR1 and CDR2 sequences are GTSNPN and SVGIG (reference sequence). This CDR3 is CAWNSLMTDHGYTF. The CDR3 DNA reads TGTGCCTGGAATTCTCTGATGACAGATCATGGCTACACCTTC.

The chain is built from TRBV7-2 and TRBJ2-3; D remains ambiguous. The length of the CDR3 is 12 residues. CDR1 SGHTA and CDR2 FQGNSA come from the germline V gene. V lost 5 bases to trimming and J lost 0 bases, with 3 bases between them. The CDR3 here is CASSGSTDTQYF. The CDR3 DNA sequence: TGTGCCAGCAGCGGCAGCACAGATACGCAGTATTTT.

The chain is built from TRBV6-5 and TRBJ1-1, with D possibly TRBD1 on 6 matching bases. Germline V gene sequence: CDR1 MNHEY, CDR2 SVGAGI. The CDR3 length is 13 residues. V gave up 5 bases and J gave up 8 bases, with 15 bases separating them. The DNA for the CDR3 is TGTGCCAGCAGTAGGGGGGGCAATGCCGAAGCTTTCTTT. Translation: CASSRGGNAEAFF.

This chain links TRBV18 with TRBJ1-5; D is perhaps TRBD1 (6 bases). Germline loops: CDR1 KGHSH, CDR2 LQKENI. V was pared by 4 bases and J by 4 bases, with 8 bases between. The CDR3 consists of 13 residues. DNA for the CDR3: TGTGCCAGCTCACTGGGACAAAATCAGCCCCAGCATTTT. It yields the protein CASSLGQNQPQHF.

The gene calls are TRBV5-1 and TRBJ1-6, with D possibly being TRBD1 (6 bases). Germline V gene sequence: CDR1 SGHRS, CDR2 YFSETQ. The V and J ends lost 0 bases and 8 bases respectively, with 12 bases between them. This CDR3 region has 15 residues. DNA of the CDR3: TGCGCCAGCAGCTTGGGAACCAGGGGAGATTCACCCCTCCACTTT. This codes for CASSLGTRGDSPLHF.